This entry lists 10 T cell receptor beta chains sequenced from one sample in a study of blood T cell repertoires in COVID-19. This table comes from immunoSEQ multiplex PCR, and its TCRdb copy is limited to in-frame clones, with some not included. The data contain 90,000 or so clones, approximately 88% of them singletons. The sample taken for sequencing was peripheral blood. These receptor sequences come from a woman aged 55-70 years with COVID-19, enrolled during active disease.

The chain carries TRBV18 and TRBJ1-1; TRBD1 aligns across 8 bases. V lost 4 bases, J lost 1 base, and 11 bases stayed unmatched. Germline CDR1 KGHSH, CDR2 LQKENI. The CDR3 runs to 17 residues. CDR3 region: CASSLHYTGGRNTEAFF. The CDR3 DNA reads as TGTGCCAGCTCACTACACTATACAGGGGGTCGGAACACTGAAGCTTTCTTT.

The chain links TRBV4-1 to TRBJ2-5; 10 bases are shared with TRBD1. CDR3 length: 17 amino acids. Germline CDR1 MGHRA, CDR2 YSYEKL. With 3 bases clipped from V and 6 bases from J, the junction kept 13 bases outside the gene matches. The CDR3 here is CASSQGSTGGAEKTQYF. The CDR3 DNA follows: TGCGCCAGCAGCCAGGGTTCGACAGGGGGCGCGGAAAAGACCCAGTACTTC.

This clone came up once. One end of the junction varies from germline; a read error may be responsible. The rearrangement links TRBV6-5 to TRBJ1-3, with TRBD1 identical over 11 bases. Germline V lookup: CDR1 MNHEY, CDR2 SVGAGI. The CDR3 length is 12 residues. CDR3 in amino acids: CASGDRGKGRLF. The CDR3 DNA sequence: TGTGCCAGCGGGGACAGGGGGAAGGGGAGATTGTTT.

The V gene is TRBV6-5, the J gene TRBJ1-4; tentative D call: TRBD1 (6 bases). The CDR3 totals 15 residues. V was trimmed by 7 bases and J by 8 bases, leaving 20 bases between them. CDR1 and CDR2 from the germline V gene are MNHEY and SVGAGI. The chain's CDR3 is CASIRSWGPGEKLFF. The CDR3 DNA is TGTGCCAGCATCCGTTCTTGGGGGCCTGGGGAAAAACTGTTTTTT.

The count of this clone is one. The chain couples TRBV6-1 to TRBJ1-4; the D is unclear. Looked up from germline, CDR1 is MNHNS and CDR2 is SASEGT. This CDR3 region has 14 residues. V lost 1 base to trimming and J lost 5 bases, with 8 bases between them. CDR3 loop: CASSEGLQNEKLFF. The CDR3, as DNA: TGTGCCAGCAGTGAAGGCCTCCAGAATGAAAAACTGTTTTTT.

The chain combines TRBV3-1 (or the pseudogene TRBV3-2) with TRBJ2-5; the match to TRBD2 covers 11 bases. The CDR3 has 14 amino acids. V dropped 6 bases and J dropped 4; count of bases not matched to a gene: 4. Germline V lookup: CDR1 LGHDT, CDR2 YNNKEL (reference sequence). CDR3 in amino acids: CASSFSGGAETQYF. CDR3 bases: TGTGCCAGCAGTTTTAGCGGGGGGGCAGAGACCCAGTACTTC.

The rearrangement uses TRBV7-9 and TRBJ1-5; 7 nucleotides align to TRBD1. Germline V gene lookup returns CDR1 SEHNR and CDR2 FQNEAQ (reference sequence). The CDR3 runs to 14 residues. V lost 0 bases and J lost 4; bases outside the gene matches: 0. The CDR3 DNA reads TGTGCCAGCAGCTTAGCGACAGGGAATCAGCCCCAGCATTTT. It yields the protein CASSLATGNQPQHF.

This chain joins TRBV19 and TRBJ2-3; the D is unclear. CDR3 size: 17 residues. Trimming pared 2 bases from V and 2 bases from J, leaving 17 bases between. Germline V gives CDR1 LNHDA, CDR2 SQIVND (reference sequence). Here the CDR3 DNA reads TGTGCCAGTAGTATACGCGGAGTCAGCCAGCACACAGATACGCAGTATTTT. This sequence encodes CASSIRGVSQHTDTQYF.

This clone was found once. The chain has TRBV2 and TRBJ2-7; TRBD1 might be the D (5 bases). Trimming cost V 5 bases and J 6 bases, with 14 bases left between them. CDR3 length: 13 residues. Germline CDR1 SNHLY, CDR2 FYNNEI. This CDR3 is CASSSRVRVEQYF. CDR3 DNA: TGTGCCAGCAGTTCCAGGGTGCGAGTCGAGCAGTACTTC.

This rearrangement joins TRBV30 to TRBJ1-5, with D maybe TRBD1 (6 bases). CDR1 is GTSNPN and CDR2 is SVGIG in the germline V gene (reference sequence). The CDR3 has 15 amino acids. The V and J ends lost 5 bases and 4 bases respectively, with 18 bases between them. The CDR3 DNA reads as TGTGCCTGGCAACAGGGACCCCAACTAAATCAGCCCCAGCATTTT. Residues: CAWQQGPQLNQPQHF.